A single sample gave rise to the 31 T cell receptor beta chains below, sequenced in a study of T-cell reconstitution after alpha-beta-depleted transplantation in children. Using unique molecular identifiers, the investigators prepared the TCRbeta library. From the PCR reads, TCRdb called clonotypes with MiXCR, one entry per CDR3 protein. The profile shows hundreds of thousands of distinct CDR3 sequences, about an eighth of them singletons. The sequences come from PBMCs, collected before TCRalphabeta/CD19-depleted stem cell transplant. The receptors derive from a girl aged 2-9 years with congenital amegakaryocytic thrombocytopenia, due to receive a stem cell transplant.

Many counts were recorded for this clonotype. CDR3 sequence: CSAEAGAYEQYF. CDR3 DNA sequence: TGCAGTGCGGAGGCTGGGGCGTACGAGCAGTACTTC. J is TRBJ2-7 and V is TRBV20-1, with D tentatively TRBD1 or TRBD2 (5 bases each). The CDR3 runs 12 residues. Deletions cut 6 bases from V and 4 bases from J, with 13 bases between. From germline, CDR1 is DFQATT and CDR2 SNEGSKA (reference sequence).

V usage is TRBV4-1 and J usage is TRBJ2-3; a possible D gene is TRBD2 (6 bases). The CDR3 spans 15 residues. Germline assignment: CDR1 MGHRA and CDR2 YSYEKL. Trimming shortened V by 5 bases and J by 0 bases, and 12 bases separated the two germline ends. CDR3 protein: CASSVAAMSTDTQYF. The CDR3 region has the DNA TGCGCCAGCAGCGTAGCGGCAATGAGCACAGATACGCAGTATTTT.

This clonotype has a handful of counts. V gene TRBV7-8 combines with J gene TRBJ1-4; tentative D call: TRBD1 (5 bases). The CDR3 sequence is 16 residues long. The germline V and J ends were trimmed by 5 bases and 7 bases, with 20 bases remaining between them. CDR1 and CDR2 (germline): SGHVS, FQNEAQ. The CDR3, as DNA: TGTGCCAGCAGCGACTCCAAAGACAGTTGGGGTGAAAAACTGTTTTTT. This codes for CASSDSKDSWGEKLFF.

V gene TRBV5-5 combines with J gene TRBJ1-1, with D unclear. V lost 0 bases and J lost 5, with 11 bases in between. The germline gives CDR1 SGHKS, CDR2 YYEKEE (reference sequence). The CDR3 has 14 residues. CDR3 sequence (DNA): TGTGCCAGCAGCTTGGACATAGGAGGGACTGAAGCTTTCTTT. This encodes CASSLDIGGTEAFF.

This chain uses TRBV20-1 with TRBJ2-3, with a possible D match to TRBD2 (6 bases). The CDR3 length is 14 residues. Germline V gene lookup returns CDR1 DFQATT and CDR2 SNEGSKA (reference sequence). V was shortened by 4 bases and J by 1 base, with 12 bases between the two germline ends. The CDR3 here is CSAMELARTDTQYF. In nucleotides, the CDR3 is TGCAGTGCTATGGAACTAGCCCGCACAGATACGCAGTATTTT.

This clonotype was recorded many times. The chain uses TRBV29-1 and TRBJ1-1; no clear D. Trimming took 2 bases from V and 1 from J, leaving 8 bases between them. The CDR3 covers 13 residues. Germline CDR1 SQVTM, CDR2 ANQGSEA. The CDR3 protein is CSVEMGGNTEAFF. CDR3 nucleotides: TGCAGCGTTGAAATGGGAGGGAACACTGAAGCTTTCTTT.

The CDR3 DNA reads TGCGCCAGCAGCCAAAGACAAGGGGCTGGCACTGAAGCTTTCTTT. This gives the protein CASSQRQGAGTEAFF. The chain is built from TRBV5-1 and TRBJ1-1; maybe TRBD1 (5 bases). Germline CDR1 is SGHRS and CDR2 is YFSETQ. V gave up 4 bases and J gave up 4 bases, with 17 bases separating them. The CDR3 sequence is 15 residues long.

This clonotype has just a few counts. The chain is built from TRBV9 and TRBJ2-1; the match to TRBD2 covers 11 bases. The CDR3 length is 16 residues. J gave up 4 bases and V 3 bases, and 6 bases lay outside the gene matches. Germline V gene lookup returns CDR1 SGDLS and CDR2 YYNGEE. This CDR3 is CASSASGTSGYNEQFF. CDR3 nucleotide sequence: TGTGCCAGCAGCGCCTCCGGGACTAGCGGTTACAATGAGCAGTTCTTC.

At least ten counts were recorded for this clonotype. The chain recombines TRBV7-9 with TRBJ2-1, with 9 bases fitting TRBD2. The length of the CDR3 is 16 residues. The ends lost 5 bases at V and 8 bases at J; junction bases unmatched: 13. Germline V gene lookup returns CDR1 SEHNR and CDR2 FQNEAQ (reference sequence). The chain's CDR3 is CASSSPLAGVGDEQFF. The DNA for the CDR3 is TGTGCCAGCAGCAGTCCCTTAGCGGGAGTTGGGGATGAGCAGTTCTTC.

This clonotype has more than one count but fewer than ten. V is TRBV4-2 and J is TRBJ2-2; 8 nucleotides line up with TRBD2. The length of the CDR3 is 17 residues. V was clipped by 0 bases and J by 0 bases; unmatched bases: 3. Germline CDR1 is LGHNA and CDR2 is YNFKEQ. The CDR3, as DNA: TGTGCCAGCAGCCAAGAGCTAGCGGGTCCGAACACCGGGGAGCTGTTTTTT. It translates to CASSQELAGPNTGELFF.

This clonotype was seen just once. Mismatch with germline at one junction end may stem from a read error. The chain links TRBV4-1 to TRBJ2-7; D ambiguous. Germline CDR1 MGHRA, CDR2 YSYEKL. The length of the CDR3 is 12 residues. The CDR3, as DNA: TGCGCCTGCAGCCAACTTGGCTACGAGCAGTACTTC. This translates into CACSQLGYEQYF.

This clonotype was picked up many times. This chain connects TRBV5-6 to TRBJ2-2; tentatively, D is TRBD1 or TRBD2 (5 bases each). Trimming removed 9 bases at V and 3 bases at J, with 18 bases between. Germline V CDR1 and CDR2: SGHDT, YYEEEE. The CDR3 extends over 15 amino acids. CDR3 sequence reads: CATAGLARDTGELFF. CDR3 sequence (DNA): TGTGCCACTGCTGGACTCGCCAGGGACACCGGGGAGCTGTTTTTT.

This clonotype was counted a few times. The rearrangement uses TRBV20-1 and TRBJ2-7; possible D gene TRBD1, 5 bases. Germline-derived CDR1 and CDR2 are DFQATT and SNEGSKA (reference sequence). V was cut by 1 base and J by 4 bases, with 14 bases left in between. The CDR3 sequence is 14 residues long. The CDR3 sequence is CSARGLLGLYEQYF. Here the CDR3 DNA reads TGCAGTGCTAGAGGGCTACTGGGGCTGTACGAGCAGTACTTC.

This clonotype was detected many times. This sequence joins TRBV20-1 and TRBJ2-3; D is unclear. Germline CDR1 reads DFQATT; CDR2 reads SNEGSKA (reference sequence). This CDR3 comprises 15 residues. V gave up 6 bases and J gave up 3 bases, with 19 bases separating them. The CDR3 DNA sequence: TGCAGTGCCCGGTTAAAATTAAAGGTGACAGATACGCAGTATTTT. It specifies CSARLKLKVTDTQYF.

At least ten counts were recorded for this clonotype. V and J are TRBV27 and TRBJ1-4; D might be TRBD1 (5 bases). Trimming shortened V by 3 bases and J by 8 bases, and 13 bases separated the two germline ends. The CDR3 sequence is 14 residues long. CDR1 MNHEY and CDR2 SMNVEV come from the germline V gene (reference sequence). CDR3: CASSLTAPEEKLFF. CDR3 in DNA: TGTGCCAGCAGTTTGACAGCCCCAGAAGAAAAACTGTTTTTT.

This clonotype was found many times. This chain joins TRBV28 and TRBJ2-3; 7 nucleotides agree with TRBD2. Per germline, CDR1 MDHEN and CDR2 SYDVKM. CDR3 length equals 14 residues. J lost 2 bases, V lost 6 bases, and 5 bases had no gene match. CDR3 nucleotides: TGTGCCAGCAGCTGGGGGGGTTACACAGATACGCAGTATTTT. Encoded protein: CASSWGGYTDTQYF. The whole variable domain, remainder taken from reference TRBV28 and TRBJ2-3, is DVKVTQSSRYLVKRTGEKVFLECVQDMDHENMFWYRQDPGLGLRLIYFSYDVKMKEKGDIPEGYSVSREKKERFSLILESASTNQTSMYLCASSWGGYTDTQYFGPGTRLTVL.

This clonotype turned up a few times. The V and J genes are TRBV20-1 and TRBJ2-3, with D uncertain. In germline, CDR1 is DFQATT, CDR2 SNEGSKA (reference sequence). V was cut by 6 bases and J by 0 bases, with 13 bases left in between. The CDR3 has 14 residues. The CDR3 DNA reads as TGCAGTGCAACAAAAACCGCTAGCACAGATACGCAGTATTTT. It yields the protein CSATKTASTDTQYF.

This clonotype was detected a few times. The CDR3: CASSLARVAAYNEQFF. The CDR3 nucleotides are TGCGCCAGCAGCTTGGCCAGGGTAGCGGCCTACAATGAGCAGTTCTTC. V is TRBV5-1 and J is TRBJ2-1; TRBD2 is a possible D gene (6 bases). Germline V gene data show CDR1 as SGHRS and CDR2 as YFSETQ. The CDR3 contains 16 residues. Trimming took off 0 bases at V and 2 bases at J, with 12 bases between the two ends. The full variable domain, completed using reference TRBV5-1 and TRBJ2-1, is KAGVTQTPRYLIKTRGQQVTLSCSPISGHRSVSWYQQTPGQGLQFLFEYFSETQRNKGNFPGRFSGRQFSNSRSEMNVSTLELGDSALYLCASSLARVAAYNEQFFGPGTRLTVL.

The rearrangement joins TRBV28 to TRBJ2-1; D is possibly TRBD2 (5 bases). The V end lost 5 bases, the J end lost 13 bases, and 12 bases lay between the germline ends. The CDR3 consists of 11 residues. Germline-derived CDR1 and CDR2 are MDHEN and SYDVKM. CDR3 nucleotide sequence: TGTGCCAGCAGTGACCGGGAACCACAGTTCTTC. This sequence encodes CASSDREPQFF.

The V call is TRBV4-2, the J call TRBJ1-1; possible D gene TRBD1, 6 bases. Per the germline V gene, CDR1 is LGHNA and CDR2 is YNFKEQ. This CDR3 comprises 19 residues. V lost 2 bases, J lost 6 bases, and 28 bases lay in between. CDR3: CASSQFPPGHLLKGAEAFF. DNA for the CDR3: TGTGCCAGCAGCCAATTTCCTCCGGGACACCTATTAAAGGGGGCTGAAGCTTTCTTT.

The chain couples TRBV5-8 to TRBJ2-3, with 7 bases fitting TRBD2. Germline CDR1 SGHTS, CDR2 YDEGEE. V gave up 4 bases and J gave up 4 bases; unmatched junction bases: 9. The CDR3 runs to 15 residues. Here the CDR3 reads CASSTRWRESDTQYF. The CDR3, as DNA: TGTGCCAGCAGCACGCGGTGGCGGGAGTCAGATACGCAGTATTTT. Together with reference TRBV5-8 and TRBJ2-3, the CDR3 gives the full variable domain: EAGVTQSPTHLIKTRGQQATLRCSPISGHTSVYWYQQALGLGLQFLLWYDEGEERNRGNFPPRFSGRQFPNYSSELNVNALELEDSALYLCASSTRWRESDTQYFGPGTRLTVL.

This clonotype appeared many times. Germline is not matched at one junction end, which may reflect a read error. The gene calls are TRBV9 and TRBJ2-4; 8 bases fit TRBD2. CDR3 length: 16 residues. The germline V gene has CDR1 SGDLS and CDR2 YYNGEE. The CDR3 DNA reads as TGTGCCAGCAGCGTAGATTCCGGACTAGCCCAAAACATTCAGTACTTC. As protein: CASSVDSGLAQNIQYF.

This chain connects TRBV6-1 to TRBJ2-5; D not certain. The CDR3 extends over 15 amino acids. Trimming stripped 6 bases from V and 2 bases from J, with 16 bases between. CDR1 is MNHNS and CDR2 is SASEGT in the germline V gene. The CDR3 region is CASSPRDVGQETQYF. The CDR3 nucleotides are TGTGCCAGCAGCCCCCGCGATGTGGGGCAAGAGACCCAGTACTTC.

This clonotype was observed many times. The chain couples TRBV10-3 to TRBJ1-6, with 7 positions matching TRBD1. Germline V gene data show CDR1 as ENHRY and CDR2 as SYGVKD. J gave up 9 bases and V 6 bases, and 8 bases lay outside the gene matches. CDR3 length: 14 amino acids. This chain's CDR3 is CAISLDREGSPLHF. DNA for the CDR3: TGTGCCATCAGCTTAGACAGGGAGGGTTCACCCCTCCACTTT.

This clonotype was detected ten times or more. CDR3 region: CSARDFSDLDTGELFF. The CDR3 DNA sequence: TGCAGTGCTAGAGATTTTTCAGACCTTGACACCGGGGAGCTGTTTTTT. The chain employs TRBV20-1 and TRBJ2-2; D gene unclear. The CDR3 totals 16 residues. V was clipped by 0 bases and J by 3 bases, with 14 bases between them. Germline CDR1 reads DFQATT; CDR2 reads SNEGSKA (reference sequence).

In this sample, this clonotype turned up many times. The rearrangement joins TRBV20-1 to TRBJ2-1, with TRBD2 matching over 8 bases. The CDR3 loop spans 12 amino acids. Unmatched junction bases numbered 5, after V lost 6 bases and J lost 7 bases. Germline loops: CDR1 DFQATT, CDR2 SNEGSKA (reference sequence). The CDR3 sequence is CSAGLGRNEQFF. CDR3 sequence (DNA): TGCAGTGCGGGACTAGGAAGGAATGAGCAGTTCTTC.

This clonotype was detected only a few times. CDR3 region: CSASYQFQGIPETQYF. The CDR3 DNA follows: TGCAGTGCTTCATATCAATTTCAGGGAATCCCAGAGACCCAGTACTTC. The chain is built from TRBV20-1 and TRBJ2-5; D is possibly TRBD1 (5 bases). The V and J ends lost 5 bases and 4 bases respectively, with 23 bases between them. Germline assignment: CDR1 DFQATT and CDR2 SNEGSKA (reference sequence). The CDR3 covers 16 residues.

This clonotype was observed once. V gene TRBV7-9 combines with J gene TRBJ1-5; weak D call: TRBD1 (5 bases). Germline V gene sequence: CDR1 SEHNR, CDR2 FQNEAQ (reference sequence). The CDR3 consists of 14 residues. V lost 6 bases to trimming and J lost 0 bases, with 9 bases between them. CDR3 sequence reads: CASRIGGSNQPQHF. CDR3 nucleotide sequence: TGTGCCAGCAGGATCGGGGGTAGCAATCAGCCCCAGCATTTT. The full variable domain, rest sourced from reference TRBV7-9 and TRBJ1-5, is DTGVSQNPRHKITKRGQNVTFRCDPISEHNRLYWYRQTLGQGPEFLTYFQNEAQLEKSRLLSDRFSAERPKGSFSTLEIQRTEQGDSAMYLCASRIGGSNQPQHFGDGTRLSIL.

Turning to this clonotype: A much bigger clone sits one base away, suggesting this may be a read error. V and J are TRBV20-1 and TRBJ2-3, with 9 bases matching TRBD2. The CDR3 totals 16 residues. V shed 2 bases, J shed 2 bases, and the junction held 8 bases outside the gene matches. Germline lookup yields CDR1 DFQATT and CDR2 SNEGSKA (reference sequence). The CDR3 region is CSARSLAGAVTDTQYF. CDR3 nucleotides: TGCAGTGCTAGATCCTTAGCGGGAGCAGTCACAGATACGCAGTATTTT.

In this sample, this clonotype turned up a few times. V gene TRBV28 combines with J gene TRBJ2-3; no clear D. Per germline, CDR1 MDHEN and CDR2 SYDVKM. V shed 5 bases and J shed 0 bases, with 15 bases lying between them. This CDR3 contains 16 residues. CDR3 loop: CASSPPGFSSTDTQYF. The CDR3 DNA reads as TGTGCCAGCAGTCCCCCGGGCTTCTCTAGCACAGATACGCAGTATTTT.

This clonotype was counted only a few times. V usage is TRBV6-5 and J usage is TRBJ2-7; 11 nucleotides agree with TRBD2. Germline values: CDR1 MNHEY, CDR2 SVGAGI. The CDR3 runs 16 residues. J gave up 0 bases and V 4 bases, and 5 bases lay outside the gene matches. The CDR3 DNA follows: TGTGCCAGCAGTTCGGCCGGGACTAGCGGCTCCTACGAGCAGTACTTC. This sequence encodes CASSSAGTSGSYEQYF.